Each of the 6 T cell receptor beta chains below was sequenced from the same sample in a study of CD8 T cells in Susac syndrome. Random hexamers were used to reverse transcribe the RNA input (0.5 to 1 ug). In TCRdb, the immunoSEQ multiplex PCR reads were re-called with MiXCR into one record per CDR3 protein. The table has about 200,000 distinct CDR3 sequences, 90% to 95% seen once; the top ten hold around 0.1%. The sequencing sample was made of CD4+ T cells from PBMCs. The source is a human donor in good health.

The J gene is TRBJ1-2, the V gene TRBV11-2, with D unresolved. The CDR3 runs to 14 residues. Germline loops: CDR1 SGHAT, CDR2 FQNNGV. V lost 1 base and J lost 1, with 7 bases in between. The chain's CDR3 is CASSLGPLNYGYTF. The CDR3 DNA is TGTGCCAGCAGCTTAGGGCCCCTTAACTATGGCTACACCTTC. The whole variable domain, remainder taken from reference TRBV11-2 and TRBJ1-2, is EAGVAQSPRYKIIEKRQSVAFWCNPISGHATLYWYQQILGQGPKLLIQFQNNGVVDDSQLPKDRFSAERLKGVDSTLKIQPAKLEDSAVYLCASSLGPLNYGYTFGSGTRLTVV.

V and J are TRBV29-1 and TRBJ2-3; 7 bases are shared with TRBD1. After removal of 4 bases from V and 2 bases from J, the junction contained 3 bases not matched to a gene. The CDR3 extends over 13 amino acids. Looked up from germline, CDR1 is SQVTM and CDR2 is ANQGSEA. The CDR3 DNA sequence: TGCAGCGTTGGACAGGGTTTCACAGATACGCAGTATTTT. Protein: CSVGQGFTDTQYF.

The chain carries TRBV29-1 and TRBJ2-3, with 9 nucleotides matching TRBD2. The CDR3 consists of 16 residues. The V segment lost 7 bases and the J segment 0 bases; nucleotides outside the gene matches: 11. The germline V gene has CDR1 SQVTM and CDR2 ANQGSEA. The CDR3 sequence is CSASGLAGPSTDTQYF. DNA of the CDR3: TGCAGCGCCTCGGGACTAGCCGGCCCCAGCACAGATACGCAGTATTTT.

CDR3 sequence (DNA): TGTGCCAGCAGGCAGAACACCGGGGAGCTGTTTTTT. Translation gives CASRQNTGELFF. The chain joins TRBV7-7 to TRBJ2-2; D uncertain. Per the germline V gene, CDR1 is SSHAT and CDR2 is FNYEAQ (reference sequence). The V end lost 6 bases, the J end lost 1 base, and 3 bases lay between the germline ends. This CDR3 region has 12 residues.

The CDR3 spells CASSSLSYNEQFF. The CDR3 region has the DNA TGTGCCAGCAGTTCCCTCTCCTACAATGAGCAGTTCTTC. The rearrangement joins TRBV12-3 or TRBV12-4 to TRBJ2-1; no definite D call. The CDR3 has 13 amino acids. Between the trimmed V and J ends, which lost 4 bases and 0 bases, there was a span of 4 bases.

The rearrangement joins TRBV29-1 to TRBJ2-1, with D possibly matching TRBD2 (6 bases). The germline V and J ends were trimmed by 4 bases and 10 bases, with 17 bases remaining between them. The CDR3 loop spans 13 amino acids. Germline V gene data show CDR1 as SQVTM and CDR2 as ANQGSEA. The CDR3 loop is CSVGRGVVGEQFF. In DNA form, the CDR3 reads TGCAGCGTTGGCCGCGGGGTGGTTGGGGAGCAGTTCTTC.